Shown below are 26 T cell receptor beta chains from a single sample sequenced in a study of T cell responses to AZD1222 COVID-19 vaccine. The method was immunoSEQ multiplex PCR; TCRdb's version includes in-frame clones alone and lacks a portion of them. The profile shows some 130,000 clones, roughly nine tenths of them singletons. The sequenced sample was peripheral blood, obtained on day 0 of AZD1222 vaccination. Receptors originate from an adult in good health.

The V call is TRBV28, the J call TRBJ1-5, with 7 bases that match TRBD1. The J segment lost 4 bases and the V segment lost 6 bases, leaving 9 bases of the junction unmatched. CDR1 and CDR2 (germline): MDHEN, SYDVKM. This CDR3 region has 15 residues. The CDR3: CASRTRQGMNQPQHF. In DNA, the CDR3 is TGTGCCAGCAGGACTAGACAGGGAATGAATCAGCCCCAGCATTTT. Combining the CDR3 with reference TRBV28 and TRBJ1-5 gives the whole variable domain DVKVTQSSRYLVKRTGEKVFLECVQDMDHENMFWYRQDPGLGLRLIYFSYDVKMKEKGDIPEGYSVSREKKERFSLILESASTNQTSMYLCASRTRQGMNQPQHFGDGTRLSIL.

The chain employs TRBV7-6 and TRBJ2-5, with TRBD1 as a possible D gene (5 bases). The CDR3 loop spans 15 amino acids. Germline V gives CDR1 SGHVS, CDR2 FNYEAQ. Trimming pared 5 bases from V and 5 bases from J, leaving 18 bases between. The CDR3 DNA reads TGTGCCAGCAGCCCCAACTTAGACCAGGGTGAGACCCAGTACTTC. Its protein product is CASSPNLDQGETQYF.

The V and J genes are TRBV4-1 and TRBJ1-6, with D possibly being TRBD1 (6 bases). This CDR3 is 16 amino acids long. Trimming stripped 3 bases from V and 4 bases from J, with 13 bases between. In germline, CDR1 is MGHRA, CDR2 YSYEKL. CDR3 sequence reads: CASSQPGAKYNSPLHF. In nucleotides, the CDR3 is TGCGCCAGCAGCCAGCCGGGGGCGAAGTATAATTCACCCCTCCACTTT.

The V call is TRBV27, the J call TRBJ2-2; 7 bases are shared with TRBD2. The V gene end was trimmed by 6 bases and the J gene end by 6 bases; junction bases not matched to a gene: 10. Germline V gene sequence: CDR1 MNHEY, CDR2 SMNVEV (reference sequence). This CDR3 has 15 amino acids. CDR3 sequence (DNA): TGTGCCAGCAGCCTATGGGGGGGGTGGTCCGGGGAGCTGTTTTTT. This gives the protein CASSLWGGWSGELFF.

This chain joins TRBV7-3 and TRBJ2-1; TRBD2 matches 9 bases. V lost 5 bases to trimming and J lost 5 bases; unmatched junction nucleotides: 19. This CDR3 spans 19 amino acids. Germline CDR1 reads SGHTA; CDR2 reads FQGTGA. This CDR3 reads CASSRTGRALAGANNEQFF. The CDR3 region has the DNA TGTGCCAGCAGCCGTACAGGGAGGGCGTTAGCGGGGGCCAACAATGAGCAGTTCTTC.

This chain joins TRBV5-5 and TRBJ1-2; D unresolved. V was pared by 1 base and J by 14 bases, with 18 bases between. CDR3 length equals 13 residues. Germline loops: CDR1 SGHKS, CDR2 YYEKEE (reference sequence). The CDR3 spells CASSLLGLEGKTF. The CDR3 DNA follows: TGTGCCAGCAGCTTGTTAGGGTTGGAAGGGAAGACCTTC.

The rearrangement links TRBV18 to TRBJ2-7; 7 nucleotides line up with TRBD1. Germline V CDR1 and CDR2: KGHSH, LQKENI. This CDR3 spans 13 amino acids. The trim removed 2 bases at V and 11 bases at J, leaving 9 bases unmatched. CDR3 bases: TGTGCCAGCTCACCAGAGGAGACAGGGTATAAGTACTTC. Amino acids: CASSPEETGYKYF.

The chain combines TRBV6-5 with TRBJ1-5, with no clear D. Germline-derived CDR1 and CDR2 are MNHEY and SVGAGI. Trimming left V 8 bases short and J 0 bases short, with 8 bases between. The CDR3 length is 13 residues. The CDR3: CASRGSSNQPQHF. CDR3 bases: TGTGCCAGCCGGGGTAGTAGCAATCAGCCCCAGCATTTT.

The chain couples TRBV2 to TRBJ2-5; D is unclear. The V gene's germline CDR1 is SNHLY and CDR2 FYNNEI. Trimming removed 1 base from V and 4 bases from J, with 7 bases in between. This CDR3 region has 13 residues. CDR3 nucleotides: TGTGCCAGCAGTGAAGGGGTTGGAGAGACCCAGTACTTC. It yields the protein CASSEGVGETQYF. Full variable domain (rest looked up from reference TRBV2 and TRBJ2-5): EPEVTQTPSHQVTQMGQEVILRCVPISNHLYFYWYRQILGQKVEFLVSFYNNEISEKSEIFDDQFSVERPDGSNFTLKIRSTKLEDSAMYFCASSEGVGETQYFGPGTRLLVL.

This chain joins TRBV10-3 and TRBJ1-2; tentative D call: TRBD1 (6 bases). The length of the CDR3 is 14 residues. V was shortened by 2 bases and J by 2 bases, with 9 bases between the two germline ends. Per the germline V gene, CDR1 is ENHRY and CDR2 is SYGVKD. The CDR3 nucleotides read TGTGCCATCAGTGAGAACAGGGAGAACTATGGCTACACCTTC. Its protein is CAISENRENYGYTF.

J is TRBJ2-7 and V is TRBV5-1; perhaps TRBD2 as D (5 bases). V shed 4 bases and J shed 0 bases, with 14 bases lying between them. The CDR3 consists of 15 residues. From germline, CDR1 is SGHRS and CDR2 YFSETQ. CDR3 nucleotides: TGCGCCAGCAGCCTCCCGGAGGCCAGCTCCTACGAGCAGTACTTC. Its protein product is CASSLPEASSYEQYF.

The chain couples TRBV6-5 to TRBJ2-2; D unresolved. The CDR3 is 11 residues long. CDR1 and CDR2 (germline): MNHEY, SVGAGI. V was trimmed by 8 bases and J by 4 bases, leaving 5 bases between them. The CDR3 spells CASQSTGELFF. For the CDR3, the DNA is TGTGCCAGCCAGTCCACCGGGGAGCTGTTTTTT.

The table lists this clone with a few counts. The chain employs TRBV5-6 and TRBJ2-7; 8 nucleotides align to TRBD1. Unmatched junction bases numbered 2, after V lost 3 bases and J lost 0 bases. Germline loops: CDR1 SGHDT, CDR2 YYEEEE. This CDR3 comprises 14 residues. For the CDR3, the DNA is TGTGCCAGCAGCTCAGGACAGGGCTCCTACGAGCAGTACTTC. Its translation: CASSSGQGSYEQYF.

The CDR3 bases are TGTGCCCTCAGTTTCAGCTCCTACGAGCAGTACTTC. Protein product: CALSFSSYEQYF. The chain links TRBV28 to TRBJ2-7; D remains unclear. The germline V and J ends were trimmed by 11 bases and 0 bases, with 11 bases remaining between them. This CDR3 has 12 residues. Per germline, CDR1 MDHEN and CDR2 SYDVKM.

The V gene is TRBV6-2 or TRBV6-3, the J gene TRBJ1-1; D may be TRBD1 (5 bases). The V end was cut by 6 bases, the J end by 9 bases, with 11 bases between. The length of the CDR3 is 11 residues. The germline V gene has CDR1 MNHEY and CDR2 SVGEGT. The CDR3 loop is CASSPDRKAFF. The CDR3 DNA follows: TGTGCCAGCAGCCCCGACAGAAAAGCTTTCTTT.

V is TRBV12-3 or TRBV12-4 and J is TRBJ1-6, with a weak D call TRBD1 (5 bases). V was shortened by 6 bases and J by 7 bases, with 10 bases between the two germline ends. This CDR3 has 13 residues. The CDR3 region has the DNA TGTGCCAGCAGGTCGGGGGAAAATTCACCCCTCCACTTT. Translated: CASRSGENSPLHF.

V and J are TRBV12-3 or TRBV12-4 and TRBJ2-7; D may correspond to TRBD1 or TRBD2 (5 bases each). The CDR3 is 13 residues long. Trimming took off 6 bases at V and 6 bases at J, with 15 bases between the two ends. CDR3 sequence: CASRPGRRSEQYF. In DNA, the CDR3 is TGTGCCAGCAGACCGGGACGTCGGTCCGAGCAGTACTTC.

The chain couples TRBV5-1 to TRBJ2-7; 9 bases align to TRBD2. The trim removed 2 bases at V and 1 base at J, leaving 4 bases unmatched. The CDR3 is 15 residues long. Per germline, CDR1 SGHRS and CDR2 YFSETQ. For the CDR3, the DNA is TGCGCCAGCAGCTTTAGCGGGGGTAGGTCCTACGAGCAGTACTTC. Translation gives CASSFSGGRSYEQYF. The whole variable domain, filled in from reference TRBV5-1 and TRBJ2-7, reads KAGVTQTPRYLIKTRGQQVTLSCSPISGHRSVSWYQQTPGQGLQFLFEYFSETQRNKGNFPGRFSGRQFSNSRSEMNVSTLELGDSALYLCASSFSGGRSYEQYFGPGTRLTVT.

This clone appeared a single time. DNA of the CDR3: TGTGCCAGCAGCTTGGACCCGACGAGCTCCTACGAGCAGTACTTC. Its translation: CASSLDPTSSYEQYF. The rearrangement joins TRBV5-4 to TRBJ2-7, with D hard to call. Germline CDR1 SGHNT, CDR2 YYREEE (reference sequence). The V end was cut by 0 bases, the J end by 0 bases, with 10 bases between. This CDR3 contains 15 residues.

V is TRBV3-1 (or the pseudogene TRBV3-2) and J is TRBJ1-2, with D possibly TRBD1 on 6 matching bases. Per germline, CDR1 LGHDT and CDR2 YNNKEL (reference sequence). The ends were cut back, 2 bases at V and 2 bases at J, with 18 bases in the middle. This CDR3 is 17 amino acids long. The CDR3 region has the DNA TGTGCCAGCAGCCAATTGGGCGGGACACTAAGGAACTATGGCTACACCTTC. Amino acid sequence: CASSQLGGTLRNYGYTF.

Here the CDR3 DNA reads TGTGCCAGCAGCCCGATTCGGACTAGCGGGACCTACGAGCAGTACTTC. Translation gives CASSPIRTSGTYEQYF. This chain connects TRBV5-4 to TRBJ2-7; 12 bases fit TRBD2. V shed 4 bases, J shed 2 bases, and the junction held 7 bases outside the gene matches. Germline V gene data show CDR1 as SGHNT and CDR2 as YYREEE (reference sequence). The CDR3 runs 16 residues.

The gene calls are TRBV4-3 and TRBJ2-2; TRBD2 might be the D (5 bases). V gave up 0 bases and J gave up 7 bases, with 12 bases separating them. Germline V gene data show CDR1 as LGHNA and CDR2 as YSLEER. There are 15 residues in the CDR3. CDR3 in amino acids: CASSQDWGEVGELFF. The CDR3 DNA follows: TGCGCCAGCAGCCAAGATTGGGGAGAGGTCGGGGAGCTGTTTTTT.

The chain combines TRBV7-8 with TRBJ2-1; D unresolved. The CDR3 sequence is 16 residues long. Germline-derived CDR1 and CDR2 are SGHVS and FQNEAQ. V lost 5 bases, J lost 1 base, and 15 bases lay in between. The CDR3: CASSLSSRRSYNEQFF. The CDR3 DNA follows: TGTGCCAGCAGCCTCTCGTCCCGGCGGTCCTACAATGAGCAGTTCTTC.

The chain joins TRBV4-1 to TRBJ2-7; 9 positions agree with TRBD1. The CDR3 runs 15 residues. V dropped 4 bases and J dropped 9; count of bases not matched to a gene: 13. Germline CDR1 MGHRA, CDR2 YSYEKL. CDR3 nucleotide sequence: TGCGCCAGCAGCCCCGGGGACAGGGATTCGGAAGTGCAGTACTTC. This sequence encodes CASSPGDRDSEVQYF.

The rearrangement joins TRBV19 to TRBJ1-5; 9 bases agree with TRBD1. Germline assignment: CDR1 LNHDA and CDR2 SQIVND (reference sequence). Unmatched junction bases numbered 4, after V lost 4 bases and J lost 6 bases. The CDR3 is 14 residues long. The CDR3 sequence: CASSTRQGGQPQHF. The CDR3, as DNA: TGTGCCAGTAGTACCCGACAGGGGGGTCAGCCCCAGCATTTT. Full variable domain (rest looked up from reference TRBV19 and TRBJ1-5): DGGITQSPKYLFRKEGQNVTLSCEQNLNHDAMYWYRQDPGQGLRLIYYSQIVNDFQKGDIAEGYSVSREKKESFPLTVTSAQKNPTAFYLCASSTRQGGQPQHFGDGTRLSIL.

Only one count was recorded for this clone. The V and J genes are TRBV3-1 (or the pseudogene TRBV3-2) and TRBJ2-7; 7 bases match TRBD1. Germline CDR1 and CDR2: LGHDT and YNNKEL (reference sequence). The CDR3 contains 13 residues. V was pared by 4 bases and J by 12 bases, with 12 bases of the junction left unmatched. The CDR3 DNA follows: TGTGCCAGCAGCCTCGAGACAGGGTGGGTTTTGTACTTC. This gives the protein CASSLETGWVLYF.